The clone carrying this T cell receptor (beta chain) was observed many times. Antigen specificity is unknown. This sample was taken from a study of T cell repertoires in cytomegalovirus infection. About the study: Public TCR beta signatures marked donors with CMV infection and the matching HLA. General study findings and limits: Clonotype analysis showed dominance of the ex vivo response by HLA-C-restricted CMV-specific TCR beta clonotypes. Identification of carriers of CMV plus the relevant HLA was achieved through cumulative public TCR beta family frequency.

From the reads, TCRdb called clonotypes with MiXCR, one entry per CDR3 protein. The sample has approximately 130,000 distinct CDR3 sequences, roughly 8.2% seen once. Per germline, CDR1 SGHTA and CDR2 FQGNSA. The CDR3 extends over 15 amino acids. Trimming cost V 5 bases and J 3 bases; bases outside gene matches: 2. The source is a human donor in good health (CMV status not recorded). Some clones in this sample may be carry-over from other donors' samples. The rearrangement links TRBV7-2 to TRBJ2-1, with 12 positions matching TRBD2. The specimen was PBMCs. For the CDR3, the DNA is TGTGCCAGCAGCATACTAGCGGGGGGCTACAATGAGCAGTTCTTC. This sequence encodes CASSILAGGYNEQFF.